This passage covers 3 T cell receptor beta chains from one sample sequenced in a study of cytomegalovirus exposure and HLA in healthy donors. PCR primers comprised 60 Vbeta and 13 Jbeta primers. Produced via immunoSEQ multiplex PCR; TCRdb's table is partial and in-frame only. The sample carries 180,000 or so clones, approximately 80% recorded once. Material for sequencing was PBMCs. These receptors were collected from a young man in good health and CMV-seronegative.

The CDR3 is CASSVGTGARTEAFF. DNA of the CDR3: TGTGCCAGCAGCGTGGGGACAGGCGCCCGGACTGAAGCTTTCTTT. This rearrangement joins TRBV9 to TRBJ1-1, with 8 bases identical to TRBD1. Germline CDR1 is SGDLS and CDR2 is YYNGEE. V shed 2 bases and J 5 bases; nucleotides not matched to a gene: 8. This CDR3 has 15 residues.

This chain links TRBV28 with TRBJ1-2; no reliable D call. The CDR3 is made up of 13 amino acids. Deletions cut 7 bases from V and 8 bases from J, with 17 bases between. The germline V gene has CDR1 MDHEN and CDR2 SYDVKM. CDR3 residues: CASTRTDLGGYTF. The CDR3 nucleotides read TGTGCCAGCACTCGGACGGACTTGGGAGGCTACACCTTC.

This chain links TRBV5-4 with TRBJ2-7; 9 bases align to TRBD2. V gave up 4 bases and J gave up 3 bases; unmatched junction bases: 14. The germline CDR1 and CDR2 sequences are SGHNT and YYREEE (reference sequence). The CDR3 consists of 17 residues. The CDR3 region has the DNA TGTGCCAGCAGCCTAAGCGGGGGGCCATCCAACGTCTACGAGCAGTACTTC. Translating it yields CASSLSGGPSNVYEQYF.